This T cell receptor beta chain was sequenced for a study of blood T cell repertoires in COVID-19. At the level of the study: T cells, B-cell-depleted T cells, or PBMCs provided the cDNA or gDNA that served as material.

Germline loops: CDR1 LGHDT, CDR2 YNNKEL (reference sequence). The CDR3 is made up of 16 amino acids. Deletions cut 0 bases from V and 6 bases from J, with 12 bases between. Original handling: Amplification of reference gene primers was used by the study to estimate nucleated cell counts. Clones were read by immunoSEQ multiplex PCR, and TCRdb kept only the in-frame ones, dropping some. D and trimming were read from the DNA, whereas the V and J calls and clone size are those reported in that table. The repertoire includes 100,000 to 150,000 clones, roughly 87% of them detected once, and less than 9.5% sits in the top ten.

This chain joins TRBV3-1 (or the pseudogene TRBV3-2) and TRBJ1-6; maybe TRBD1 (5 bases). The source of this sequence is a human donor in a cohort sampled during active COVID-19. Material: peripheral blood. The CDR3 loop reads CASSQDGAGRNSPLHF. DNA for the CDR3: TGTGCCAGCAGCCAAGATGGGGCAGGCCGTAATTCACCCCTCCACTTT.